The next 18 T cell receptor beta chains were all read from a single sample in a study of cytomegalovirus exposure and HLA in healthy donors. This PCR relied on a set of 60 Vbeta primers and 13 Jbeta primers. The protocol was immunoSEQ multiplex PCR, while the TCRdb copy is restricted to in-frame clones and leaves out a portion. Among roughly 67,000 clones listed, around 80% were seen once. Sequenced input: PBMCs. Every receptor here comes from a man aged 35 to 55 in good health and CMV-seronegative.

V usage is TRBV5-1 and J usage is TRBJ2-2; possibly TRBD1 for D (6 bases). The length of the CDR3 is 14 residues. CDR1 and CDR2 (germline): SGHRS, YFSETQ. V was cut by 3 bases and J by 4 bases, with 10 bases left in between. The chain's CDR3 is CASSSTGTTGELFF. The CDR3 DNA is TGCGCCAGCAGCTCGACAGGAACCACCGGGGAGCTGTTTTTT. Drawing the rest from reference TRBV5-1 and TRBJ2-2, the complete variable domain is KAGVTQTPRYLIKTRGQQVTLSCSPISGHRSVSWYQQTPGQGLQFLFEYFSETQRNKGNFPGRFSGRQFSNSRSEMNVSTLELGDSALYLCASSSTGTTGELFFGEGSRLTVL.

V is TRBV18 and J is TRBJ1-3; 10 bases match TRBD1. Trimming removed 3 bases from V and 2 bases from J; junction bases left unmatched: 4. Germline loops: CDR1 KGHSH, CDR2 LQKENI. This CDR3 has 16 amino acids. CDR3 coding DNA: TGTGCCAGCTCACCCTCCGGGACAGGGGCTGGAAACACCATATATTTT. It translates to CASSPSGTGAGNTIYF.

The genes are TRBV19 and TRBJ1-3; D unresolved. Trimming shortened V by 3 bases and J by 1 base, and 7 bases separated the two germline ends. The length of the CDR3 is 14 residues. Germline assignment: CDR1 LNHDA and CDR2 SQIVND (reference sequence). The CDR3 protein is CASSISGSGNTIYF. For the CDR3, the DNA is TGTGCCAGTAGTATTTCGGGTTCTGGAAACACCATATATTTT.

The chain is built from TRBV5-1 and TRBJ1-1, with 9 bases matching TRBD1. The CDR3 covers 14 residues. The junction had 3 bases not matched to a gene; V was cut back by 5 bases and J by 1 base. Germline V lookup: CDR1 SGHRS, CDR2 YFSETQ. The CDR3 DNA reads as TGCGCCAGCAGACAGGGGGCGGGGAACACTGAAGCTTTCTTT. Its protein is CASRQGAGNTEAFF.

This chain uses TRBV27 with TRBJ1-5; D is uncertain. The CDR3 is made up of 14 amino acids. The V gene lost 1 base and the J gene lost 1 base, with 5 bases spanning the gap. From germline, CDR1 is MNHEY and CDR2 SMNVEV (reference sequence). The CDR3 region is CASSLLGSNQPQHF. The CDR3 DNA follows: TGTGCCAGCAGTTTATTGGGCAGCAATCAGCCCCAGCATTTT.

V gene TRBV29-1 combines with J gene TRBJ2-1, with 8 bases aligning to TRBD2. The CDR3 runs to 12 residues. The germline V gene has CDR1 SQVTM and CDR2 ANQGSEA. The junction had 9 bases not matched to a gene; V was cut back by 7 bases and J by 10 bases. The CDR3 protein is CSAGRGAEEQFF. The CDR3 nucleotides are TGCAGCGCCGGGCGGGGGGCTGAGGAGCAGTTCTTC.

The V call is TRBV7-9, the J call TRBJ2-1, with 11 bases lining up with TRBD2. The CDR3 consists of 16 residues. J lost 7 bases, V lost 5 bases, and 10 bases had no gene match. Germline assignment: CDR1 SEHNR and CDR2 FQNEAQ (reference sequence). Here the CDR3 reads CASSHPASGRINEQFF. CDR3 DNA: TGTGCCAGCAGCCACCCGGCTAGCGGGAGGATAAATGAGCAGTTCTTC.

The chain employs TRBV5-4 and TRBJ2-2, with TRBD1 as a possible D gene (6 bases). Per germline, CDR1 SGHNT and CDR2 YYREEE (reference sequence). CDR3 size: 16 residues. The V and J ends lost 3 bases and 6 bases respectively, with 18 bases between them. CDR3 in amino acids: CASSYNRVGRSGELFF. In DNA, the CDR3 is TGTGCCAGCAGCTACAACAGGGTTGGAAGGTCCGGGGAGCTGTTTTTT.

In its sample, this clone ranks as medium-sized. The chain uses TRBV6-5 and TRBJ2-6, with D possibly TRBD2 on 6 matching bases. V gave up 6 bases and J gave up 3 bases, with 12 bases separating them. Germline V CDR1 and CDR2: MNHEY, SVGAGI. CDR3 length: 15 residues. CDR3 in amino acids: CASSLGGLGANVLTF. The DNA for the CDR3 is TGTGCCAGCAGCCTCGGGGGACTTGGGGCCAACGTCCTGACTTTC.

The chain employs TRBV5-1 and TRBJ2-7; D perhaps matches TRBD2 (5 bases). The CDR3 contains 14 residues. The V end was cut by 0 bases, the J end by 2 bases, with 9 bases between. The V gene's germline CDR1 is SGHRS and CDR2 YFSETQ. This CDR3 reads CASSLGTLAYEQYF. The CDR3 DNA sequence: TGCGCCAGCAGCTTGGGTACACTAGCCTACGAGCAGTACTTC.

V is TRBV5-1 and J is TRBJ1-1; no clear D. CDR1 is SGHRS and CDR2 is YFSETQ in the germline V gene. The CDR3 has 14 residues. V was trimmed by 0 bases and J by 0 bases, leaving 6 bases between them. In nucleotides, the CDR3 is TGCGCCAGCAGCTTGGGGGCGCTGAACACTGAAGCTTTCTTT. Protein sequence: CASSLGALNTEAFF.

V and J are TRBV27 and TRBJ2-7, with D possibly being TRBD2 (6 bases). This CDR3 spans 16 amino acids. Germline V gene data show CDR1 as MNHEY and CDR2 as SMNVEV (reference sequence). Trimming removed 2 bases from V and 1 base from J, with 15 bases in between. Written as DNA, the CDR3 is TGTGCCAGCAGTTTACGGGCTAGCGCGAGTTCCTACGAGCAGTACTTC. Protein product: CASSLRASASSYEQYF.

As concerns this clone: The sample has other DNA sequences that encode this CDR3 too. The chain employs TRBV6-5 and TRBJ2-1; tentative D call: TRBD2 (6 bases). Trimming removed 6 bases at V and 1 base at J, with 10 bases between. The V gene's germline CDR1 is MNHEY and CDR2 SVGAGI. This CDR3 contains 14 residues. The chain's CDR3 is CASRTGVSYNEQFF. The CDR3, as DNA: TGTGCCAGCAGGACGGGAGTATCCTACAATGAGCAGTTCTTC.

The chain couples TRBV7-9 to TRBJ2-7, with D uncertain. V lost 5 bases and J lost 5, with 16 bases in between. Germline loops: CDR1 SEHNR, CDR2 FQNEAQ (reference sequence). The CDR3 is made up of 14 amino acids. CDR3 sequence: CASSAPPDSHEQYF. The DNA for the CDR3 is TGTGCCAGCAGCGCCCCCCCCGATAGCCACGAGCAGTACTTC.

The CDR3 protein is CASSPLLTPLAGGRRPLYEQYF. CDR3 nucleotides: TGTGCCAGCTCACCTCTCCTTACACCACTAGCGGGAGGGAGGAGGCCTCTATACGAGCAGTACTTC. The chain has TRBV18 and TRBJ2-5; the match to TRBD2 covers 13 bases. The J call may be wrong; the DNA end is better matched by TRBJ2-7. CDR1 is KGHSH and CDR2 is LQKENI in the germline V gene. The CDR3 has 22 amino acids.

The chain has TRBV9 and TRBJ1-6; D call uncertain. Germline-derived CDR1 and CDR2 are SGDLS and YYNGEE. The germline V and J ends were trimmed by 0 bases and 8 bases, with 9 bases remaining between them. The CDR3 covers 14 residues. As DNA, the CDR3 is TGTGCCAGCAGCGTAGCGTTTGTCTATTCACCCCTCCACTTT. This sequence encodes CASSVAFVYSPLHF.

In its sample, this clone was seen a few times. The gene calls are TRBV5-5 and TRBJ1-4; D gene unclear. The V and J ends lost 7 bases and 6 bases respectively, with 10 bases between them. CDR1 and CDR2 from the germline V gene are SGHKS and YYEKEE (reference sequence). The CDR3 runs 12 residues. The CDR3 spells CASSPSDEKLFF. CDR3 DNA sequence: TGTGCCAGCTCCCCATCGGATGAAAAACTGTTTTTT.

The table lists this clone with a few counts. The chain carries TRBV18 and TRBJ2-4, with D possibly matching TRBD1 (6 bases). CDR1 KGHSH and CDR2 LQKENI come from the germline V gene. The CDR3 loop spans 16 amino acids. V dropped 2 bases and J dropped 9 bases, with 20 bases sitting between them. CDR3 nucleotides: TGTGCCAGCTCACCAGGTATACGGACAGCACTTTTCATTCAGTACTTC. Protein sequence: CASSPGIRTALFIQYF.